A single sample is the source of the 3 T cell receptor beta chains below, sequenced in a study of T cells after yellow fever vaccination. TCRdb independently ran MiXCR on the 5' RACE reads; one entry per CDR3 protein. The data hold nearly 550,000 distinct CDR3 sequences, with roughly a fifth observed a single time. Material: PBMCs, obtained 15 days after the yellow fever booster vaccination. Receptor source: a man younger than 40 who received the YFV17D yellow fever vaccine.

This clonotype has only a few counts. The V and J genes are TRBV6-5 and TRBJ2-3, with TRBD1 as a possible D gene (6 bases). The CDR3 covers 17 residues. Trimming left V 4 bases short and J 0 bases short, with 17 bases between. Germline V lookup: CDR1 MNHEY, CDR2 SVGAGI. The CDR3: CASSFPGQKTSTDTQYF. CDR3 nucleotides: TGTGCCAGCAGTTTTCCCGGACAGAAAACTAGCACAGATACGCAGTATTTT.

This clonotype has only a few counts. This chain uses TRBV6-1 with TRBJ2-1; 8 positions match TRBD1. Trimming cost V 4 bases and J 2 bases; bases outside gene matches: 7. The CDR3 totals 16 residues. CDR1 is MNHNS and CDR2 is SASEGT in the germline V gene. CDR3 amino acids: CASSAPAGGPYNEQFF. CDR3 bases: TGTGCCAGCAGTGCCCCAGCAGGGGGCCCCTACAATGAGCAGTTCTTC.

This clonotype appeared once. This rearrangement joins TRBV3-1 to TRBJ2-3, with 7 bases matching TRBD2. V gave up 7 bases and J gave up 3 bases; unmatched junction bases: 10. Germline assignment: CDR1 LGHDT and CDR2 YNNKEL (reference sequence). This CDR3 comprises 15 residues. The CDR3 region has the DNA TGTGCCAGCAACCATCGCGGGAGCCGGACAGATACGCAGTATTTT. The encoded protein is CASNHRGSRTDTQYF.